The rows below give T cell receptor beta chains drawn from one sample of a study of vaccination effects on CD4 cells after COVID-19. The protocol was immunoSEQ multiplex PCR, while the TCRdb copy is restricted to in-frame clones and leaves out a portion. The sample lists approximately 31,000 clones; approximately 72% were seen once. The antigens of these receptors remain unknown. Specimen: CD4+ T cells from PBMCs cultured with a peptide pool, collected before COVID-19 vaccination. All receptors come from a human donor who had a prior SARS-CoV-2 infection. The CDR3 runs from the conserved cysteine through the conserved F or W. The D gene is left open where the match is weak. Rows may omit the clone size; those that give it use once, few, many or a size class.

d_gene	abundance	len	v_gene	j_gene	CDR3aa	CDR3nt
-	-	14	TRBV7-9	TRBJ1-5	CASSSWDSNQPQHF	TGTGCCAGCAGCTCCTGGGACAGCAATCAGCCCCAGCATTTT
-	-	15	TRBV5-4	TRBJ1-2	CASSLASKGNYGYTF	TGTGCCAGCAGCTTGGCCTCGAAGGGTAACTATGGCTACACCTTC
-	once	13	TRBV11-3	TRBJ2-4	CASSFNSGNIQYF	TGTGCCAGCAGCTTTAATTCGGGGAACATTCAGTACTTC
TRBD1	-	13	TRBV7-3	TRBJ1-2	CASSSGQGRGYTF	TGTGCCAGCAGCTCCGGACAGGGAAGAGGCTACACCTTC
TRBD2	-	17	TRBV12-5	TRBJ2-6	CASGLEAGEAGANVLTF	TGTGCTAGTGGTTTGGAGGCGGGAGAGGCTGGGGCCAACGTCCTGACTTTC
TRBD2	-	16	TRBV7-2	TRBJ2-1	CASSRSSGSSDNEQFF	TGTGCCAGCAGCAGATCTAGCGGGAGCTCCGACAATGAGCAGTTCTTC
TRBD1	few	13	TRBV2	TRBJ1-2	CASNIDRGYGYTF	TGTGCCAGCAACATCGACAGGGGGTACGGCTACACCTTC
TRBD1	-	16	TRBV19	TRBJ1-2	CASSFDPSGGYRGYTF	TGTGCCAGTAGTTTTGACCCCTCAGGGGGCTATCGAGGCTACACCTTC
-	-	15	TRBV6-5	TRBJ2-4	CASSYGVGAKNIQYF	TGTGCCAGCAGTTACGGGGTGGGAGCCAAAAACATTCAGTACTTC
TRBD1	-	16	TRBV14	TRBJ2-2	CASSHIRDRGAGELFF	TGTGCCAGCAGCCACATCCGGGACAGGGGAGCCGGGGAGCTGTTTTTT